These T cell receptor beta chains were read from a single sample in a study of shared clonotypes between healthy human individuals. Libraries were prepared by immunoSEQ multiplex PCR; TCRdb keeps only in-frame clonotypes and omits some of them. The sample holds 2 million to 2.5 million clones, 90% to 97% seen once. Sequencing input: naive CD4+ T cells sorted from blood. Receptors were obtained from a young man in good health. Each CDR3 is given with its conserved first and last residue. The order of the fields is V gene, CDR3 length, J gene, D gene, CDR3 protein. A D gene is named only where the DNA matches it firmly.

>TRBV19|13|TRBJ1-1|TRBD1
CASSGQGSTEAFF
>TRBV6-5|13|TRBJ2-2|-
CASLRGETGELFF
>TRBV6-5|13|TRBJ2-3|TRBD1
CASSYSGQGSQYF
>TRBV29-1|15|TRBJ2-4|TRBD1
CSVGGQGLAKNIQYF
>TRBV2|14|TRBJ1-1|-
CASSDLTANTEAFF
>TRBV6-1|14|TRBJ1-5|TRBD1
CASKSTGGRQPQHF
>TRBV7-9|11|TRBJ2-7|-
CASSAGGEQYF
>TRBV28|15|TRBJ1-6|-
CASSFVSLDNSPLHF
>TRBV5-5|13|TRBJ2-7|-
CASSPRASYEQYF
>TRBV30|13|TRBJ1-6|-
CAWSPTEVPPLHF
>TRBV28|12|TRBJ1-1|-
CASSVLNTEAFF
>TRBV30|13|TRBJ1-2|-
CAWSDSRNYGYTF
>TRBV18|13|TRBJ2-1|TRBD1
CASSPQGANEQFF
>TRBV6-8|17|TRBJ1-2|TRBD1
CASSGPGQVRAHYGYTF
>TRBV18|13|TRBJ1-2|-
CASSPSAFYGYTF
>TRBV5-1|18|TRBJ2-1|TRBD2
CASSWGYLSGNSYNEQFF
>TRBV9|16|TRBJ2-1|-
CASSARTALSYNEQFF
>TRBV6-1|11|TRBJ2-7|-
CASSAFAEQYF
>TRBV7-9|15|TRBJ2-3|-
CASSRTAVIGDTQYF
>TRBV5-1|13|TRBJ1-2|TRBD1
CASSFGDSIGYTF
>TRBV2|14|TRBJ2-3|-
CASSEVTSTDTQYF
>TRBV2|13|TRBJ1-5|-
CASSENPPQPQHF
>TRBV2|13|TRBJ1-4|-
CASTGGEGEKLFF
>TRBV4-2|13|TRBJ1-2|-
CASSQDKGEGYTF
>TRBV2|16|TRBJ2-5|-
CASSEILLAGQETQYF
>TRBV6-5|15|TRBJ1-2|-
CASSYSGGRTEYYTF
>TRBV10-1|15|TRBJ2-2|-
CASSEGRGITGELFF
>TRBV4-3|14|TRBJ2-7|TRBD2
CASSQELADYEQYF
>TRBV18|14|TRBJ2-7|-
CASSPPPPAYEQYF
>TRBV18|13|TRBJ2-7|-
CASSGGVAYEQYF
>TRBV5-1|13|TRBJ2-1|-
CASSSTQGYEQFF
>TRBV4-1|15|TRBJ2-1|-
CASSLQPLSYNEQFF
>TRBV5-1|17|TRBJ2-2|TRBD1
CASSIDRGWTNTGELFF
>TRBV13|17|TRBJ2-2|TRBD2
CASSLGGAGLNTGELFF
>TRBV21-1|15|TRBJ2-1|-
CASSKPGQGDNEQFF
>TRBV27|13|TRBJ1-5|-
CASSLKANQPQHF
>TRBV6-1|14|TRBJ1-5|-
CALGGMVGNQPQHF
>TRBV18|14|TRBJ1-5|-
CASSPGTEDQPQHF
>TRBV6-5|14|TRBJ2-2|TRBD2
CASSIYGGTGELFF
>TRBV6-6|15|TRBJ1-4|-
CAASTGAQGDEKLFF
>TRBV30|12|TRBJ1-5|-
CAWSDSNQPQHF
>TRBV4-3|17|TRBJ2-7|-
CASSQDRGRFGKYEQYF
>TRBV7-2|18|TRBJ2-7|TRBD1
CASSLPLQGAMGTGEQYF
>TRBV5-1|15|TRBJ2-3|TRBD2
CASSTGTSDTDTQYF
>TRBV2|15|TRBJ1-2|TRBD1
CASSANRGGAYGYTF
>TRBV7-2|13|TRBJ1-1|-
CASRSGMSTEAFF
>TRBV7-9|17|TRBJ2-1|-
CASSPPLSSSSYNEQFF
>TRBV4-2|15|TRBJ1-2|-
CASSQLPAANYGYTF
>TRBV19|18|TRBJ1-5|-
CASTPARGLNYSNQPQHF
>TRBV4-2|12|TRBJ2-1|-
CASSPPWGEQFF
>TRBV7-2|13|TRBJ2-7|-
CASSLGREGEQYF
>TRBV6-6|14|TRBJ1-6|TRBD1
CASKVGQGASPLHF
>TRBV2|11|TRBJ1-1|-
CASSEGTEAFF
>TRBV7-9|14|TRBJ2-1|TRBD1
CASSFGTGRNEQFF
>TRBV4-1|11|TRBJ2-1|-
CALSSGNEQFF
>TRBV5-1|16|TRBJ1-1|-
CASRRGLVDMNTEAFF
>TRBV11-3|16|TRBJ2-1|TRBD2
CASSSSSGGSYNEQFF